This passage covers 21 T cell receptor beta chains from one sample sequenced in a study of cytomegalovirus exposure and HLA in healthy donors. Primers for the PCR totalled 60 Vbeta and 13 Jbeta. Produced via immunoSEQ multiplex PCR; TCRdb's table is partial and in-frame only. The sample comprises more than 110,000 clones, about 84% of which are singletons, and about 2.4% rests with the top ten. The material sequenced was PBMCs. The source of these receptors is a man aged 50 or older in good health and CMV-seronegative.

The rearrangement links TRBV6-1 to TRBJ1-2; 7 nucleotides agree with TRBD1. Germline CDR1 and CDR2: MNHNS and SASEGT. CDR3 length equals 14 residues. V was pared by 6 bases and J by 7 bases, with 11 bases of the junction left unmatched. CDR3 coding DNA: TGTGCCAGCAGATTGACAGGGATTCGACGTGGCTACACCTTC. It translates to CASRLTGIRRGYTF.

The V gene is TRBV2, the J gene TRBJ1-4; D call uncertain. The germline CDR1 and CDR2 sequences are SNHLY and FYNNEI. The CDR3 contains 14 residues. V was shortened by 7 bases and J by 8 bases, with 17 bases between the two germline ends. The CDR3 reads CASTRLVSGEKLFF. CDR3 nucleotides: TGTGCCAGCACCAGACTGGTATCCGGGGAAAAACTGTTTTTT.

The CDR3 is CASSLGDSRGYEQYF. The CDR3 bases are TGTGCCAGCAGCCTCGGGGACAGCAGAGGCTACGAGCAGTACTTC. This sequence joins TRBV11-1 and TRBJ2-7; 7 nucleotides match TRBD1. Germline CDR1 SGHAT, CDR2 FQDESV (reference sequence). The V gene end was trimmed by 5 bases and the J gene end by 3 bases; junction bases not matched to a gene: 10. CDR3 length: 15 residues.

The chain carries TRBV7-6 and TRBJ2-7, with D maybe TRBD1 (6 bases). The CDR3 contains 14 residues. CDR1 and CDR2 (germline): SGHVS, FNYEAQ. The V end lost 2 bases, the J end lost 4 bases, and 12 bases lay between the germline ends. Here the CDR3 reads CASSLIAQGYEQYF. The CDR3 coding sequence is TGTGCCAGCAGCTTAATCGCACAGGGATACGAGCAGTACTTC.

The chain has TRBV5-6 and TRBJ1-5; D gene unclear. Trimming cost V 0 bases and J 1 base, with 5 bases left between them. The CDR3 runs to 14 residues. CDR1 is SGHDT, CDR2 YYEEEE, per germline. The CDR3 DNA reads as TGTGCCAGCAGCTTGGGACTGAGCAATCAGCCCCAGCATTTT. This codes for CASSLGLSNQPQHF.

The rearrangement links TRBV11-2 to TRBJ1-2, with a possible D match to TRBD1 (6 bases). The CDR3 totals 15 residues. V was shortened by 5 bases and J by 1 base, with 14 bases between the two germline ends. Germline values: CDR1 SGHAT, CDR2 FQNNGV. CDR3 nucleotide sequence: TGTGCCAGCAGCGCAACCCAGGGGATTAACTATGGCTACACCTTC. Translating it yields CASSATQGINYGYTF.

The rearrangement uses TRBV27 and TRBJ2-1; D is possibly TRBD2 (6 bases). V lost 4 bases and J 4 bases, leaving 11 bases between the germline ends. CDR3 length: 14 amino acids. The germline gives CDR1 MNHEY, CDR2 SMNVEV (reference sequence). CDR3 bases: TGTGCCAGCAGTTGGCGGGACTCATACAATGAGCAGTTCTTC. It is translated as CASSWRDSYNEQFF.

The chain carries TRBV28 and TRBJ1-6; D is unresolved. This CDR3 is built from 16 residues. V gave up 6 bases and J gave up 3 bases, with 15 bases separating them. Germline V CDR1 and CDR2: MDHEN, SYDVKM. CDR3 amino acids: CASRASDGVYNSPLHF. For the CDR3, the DNA is TGTGCCAGCAGAGCGTCGGACGGGGTCTATAATTCACCCCTCCACTTT.

The gene calls are TRBV18 and TRBJ1-1, with 8 bases identical to TRBD1. The CDR3 runs to 15 residues. Per the germline V gene, CDR1 is KGHSH and CDR2 is LQKENI. V was clipped by 2 bases and J by 4 bases; unmatched bases: 6. This CDR3 is CASSPGTGRFTEAFF. CDR3 nucleotides: TGTGCCAGCTCACCAGGGACAGGCCGTTTCACTGAAGCTTTCTTT.

This sequence joins TRBV10-2 and TRBJ2-1; 11 bases line up with TRBD2. V gave up 6 bases and J gave up 4 bases; unmatched junction bases: 5. Germline CDR1 reads WSHSY; CDR2 reads SAAADI. The CDR3 consists of 15 residues. This chain's CDR3 is CASSRTSGGYNEQFF. CDR3 nucleotides: TGCGCCAGCAGCCGCACTAGCGGGGGTTACAATGAGCAGTTCTTC.

The chain is built from TRBV7-2 and TRBJ2-4; no firm D call. V shed 2 bases and J shed 0 bases, with 8 bases lying between them. The CDR3 covers 15 residues. The V gene's germline CDR1 is SGHTA and CDR2 FQGNSA. Here the CDR3 reads CASSLLPIAKNIQYF. As DNA, the CDR3 is TGTGCCAGCAGCTTACTCCCTATAGCCAAAAACATTCAGTACTTC.

The chain couples TRBV2 to TRBJ2-2; TRBD1 might be the D (6 bases). V lost 8 bases to trimming and J lost 4 bases, with 17 bases between them. CDR1 and CDR2 from the germline V gene are SNHLY and FYNNEI. This CDR3 has 15 residues. The CDR3 region has the DNA TGTGCCAGCGGGGGCAGGGTCGTTCGCACCGGGGAGCTGTTTTTT. Translation gives CASGGRVVRTGELFF. Looking up the rest from reference TRBV2 and TRBJ2-2 gives the full variable domain: EPEVTQTPSHQVTQMGQEVILRCVPISNHLYFYWYRQILGQKVEFLVSFYNNEISEKSEIFDDQFSVERPDGSNFTLKIRSTKLEDSAMYFCASGGRVVRTGELFFGEGSRLTVL.

The genes are TRBV2 and TRBJ1-2; maybe TRBD1 (6 bases). The germline V gene has CDR1 SNHLY and CDR2 FYNNEI. CDR3 length: 13 residues. V was pared by 3 bases and J by 4 bases, with 9 bases between. CDR3 in amino acids: CASSDRGTYGYTF. CDR3 bases: TGTGCCAGCAGTGACAGGGGAACCTATGGCTACACCTTC. Filled out from reference TRBV2 and TRBJ1-2, the complete variable domain reads EPEVTQTPSHQVTQMGQEVILRCVPISNHLYFYWYRQILGQKVEFLVSFYNNEISEKSEIFDDQFSVERPDGSNFTLKIRSTKLEDSAMYFCASSDRGTYGYTFGSGTRLTVV.

This clone was observed a single time. The chain links TRBV7-3 to TRBJ2-1, with 7 bases aligning to TRBD2. Germline CDR1 is SGHTA and CDR2 is FQGTGA. The CDR3 length is 15 residues. The V and J ends lost 5 bases and 4 bases, in that order; junction bases with no gene match: 8. The CDR3 nucleotides read TGTGCCAGCAGCACAGGACTAGTCCAGTACAATGAGCAGTTCTTC. Protein: CASSTGLVQYNEQFF.

This clone was observed a single time. Here the CDR3 reads CASRSGSGELFF. The CDR3 DNA reads TGTGCCAGCCGATCGGGATCCGGGGAGCTGTTTTTT. The chain is built from TRBV6-5 and TRBJ2-2; D possibly corresponds to TRBD2 (5 bases). This CDR3 is built from 12 residues. The V gene's germline CDR1 is MNHEY and CDR2 SVGAGI. Trimming cost V 8 bases and J 6 bases, with 10 bases left between them.

The chain has TRBV6-5 and TRBJ2-5, with 9 positions matching TRBD1. Germline CDR1 and CDR2: MNHEY and SVGAGI. V lost 5 bases, J lost 6 bases, and 10 bases stayed unmatched. CDR3 length: 15 residues. DNA of the CDR3: TGTGCCAGCAGTAGCAATCCGGGACAGGGACAGACCCAGTACTTC. Residues: CASSSNPGQGQTQYF.

The gene calls are TRBV28 and TRBJ1-5; TRBD1 aligns across 10 bases. The CDR3 covers 15 residues. Germline CDR1 reads MDHEN; CDR2 reads SYDVKM. The trim removed 9 bases at V and 9 bases at J, leaving 14 bases unmatched. CDR3 residues: CASTGTGVLWRPQHF. The CDR3 DNA follows: TGTGCCAGTACCGGGACAGGGGTTCTCTGGAGGCCCCAGCATTTT.

This clone was seen a handful of times. The chain links TRBV19 to TRBJ1-1; D not certain. Germline CDR1 reads LNHDA; CDR2 reads SQIVND (reference sequence). This CDR3 is 13 amino acids long. V was clipped by 6 bases and J by 1 base, with 9 bases between them. The CDR3 coding sequence is TGTGCCAGTAGCACCGCACAGAACACTGAAGCTTTCTTT. It specifies CASSTAQNTEAFF.

V is TRBV7-2 and J is TRBJ2-7; possible D gene TRBD2, 6 bases. In germline, CDR1 is SGHTA, CDR2 FQGNSA. Trimming removed 5 bases from V and 3 bases from J, with 23 bases in between. The CDR3 is 17 amino acids. The CDR3 sequence is CASSPGTGGVFLYEQYF. CDR3 DNA sequence: TGTGCCAGCAGCCCCGGAACCGGCGGGGTCTTCCTCTACGAGCAGTACTTC.

The chain is built from TRBV19 and TRBJ1-1; 7 nucleotides line up with TRBD1. The germline V gene encodes CDR1 LNHDA and CDR2 SQIVND (reference sequence). The CDR3 length is 14 residues. Trimming at V came to 5 bases and at J to 3 bases, leaving 6 bases not matched to a gene. CDR3 amino acids: CASSRTGGDTEAFF. Here the CDR3 DNA reads TGTGCCAGTAGTCGGACAGGCGGGGACACTGAAGCTTTCTTT.

This chain uses TRBV11-3 with TRBJ2-2; 10 nucleotides match TRBD1. Germline V gene sequence: CDR1 SGHNT, CDR2 YENEEA. The CDR3 runs 20 residues. The junction had 14 bases not matched to a gene; V was cut back by 1 base and J by 3 bases. The CDR3 loop is CASSLARDRGGSSDTGELFF. For the CDR3, the DNA is TGTGCCAGCAGCTTAGCCCGGGACAGGGGAGGGTCTTCGGACACCGGGGAGCTGTTTTTT.